This TCR beta chain is from a study of blood T cell repertoires in COVID-19. TCRdb's table, derived via immunoSEQ multiplex PCR, lists solely in-frame clones and lacks some. The profile shows a few hundred thousand clones, roughly 82% of them singletons. Sample: peripheral blood. This TCR was sampled from a woman aged 45-59 years with acute or convalescent COVID-19.

CDR3 in amino acids: CASIPWEGPNTGELFF. As DNA, the CDR3 is TGTGCCAGTATACCCTGGGAGGGACCGAACACCGGGGAGCTGTTTTTT. The chain carries TRBV19 and TRBJ2-2; 7 bases agree with TRBD2. Germline V gene lookup returns CDR1 LNHDA and CDR2 SQIVND (reference sequence). The CDR3 covers 16 residues. V was clipped by 7 bases and J by 0 bases; unmatched bases: 8.